These 30 T cell receptor beta chains share one sample of origin, sequenced in a study of the immune and genomic landscape of osteosarcoma. The repertoire was sequenced with immunoSEQ multiplex PCR; TCRdb's copy has only in-frame clones and lacks some. The sample holds some 680 clones; roughly 77% are singletons and the top ten take 30% to 45%. Sequenced input: metastatic tumor tissue from the lung. These receptors were taken from a boy aged 5-17 years with osteosarcoma.

The rearrangement joins TRBV7-2 to TRBJ1-2; TRBD1 aligns across 11 bases. V was clipped by 5 bases and J by 7 bases; unmatched bases: 15. CDR1 and CDR2 from the germline V gene are SGHTA and FQGNSA. The CDR3 consists of 17 residues. The DNA for the CDR3 is TGTGCCAGCAGCCACAGTACTCCGGACAGGGGGCTTGCTGGCTACACCTTC. It is translated as CASSHSTPDRGLAGYTF.

The J gene is TRBJ2-1, the V gene TRBV5-4, with a weak D call TRBD1 (6 bases). The V gene's germline CDR1 is SGHNT and CDR2 YYREEE (reference sequence). The CDR3 is 15 amino acids. Trimming pared 4 bases from V and 5 bases from J, leaving 16 bases between. The DNA of the CDR3 is TGTGCCAGCAGCAGAAAACTAGGGGACAACAATGAGCAGTTCTTC. Its translation is CASSRKLGDNNEQFF.

CDR3 nucleotide sequence: TGTGCCAGCAAGAACGTAGGCTACGAGCAGTACTTC. It specifies CASKNVGYEQYF. The chain has TRBV28 and TRBJ2-7, with D uncertain. Per the germline V gene, CDR1 is MDHEN and CDR2 is SYDVKM. Trimming removed 7 bases at V and 3 bases at J, with 10 bases between. The CDR3 extends over 12 amino acids.

The rearrangement uses TRBV6-6 and TRBJ2-7, with TRBD2 matching over 10 bases. Trimming removed 5 bases from V and 2 bases from J; junction bases left unmatched: 3. CDR1 is MNHNY, CDR2 SVGAGI, per germline (reference sequence). The CDR3 is made up of 14 amino acids. The CDR3: CASSRTSGTYEQYF. The CDR3 DNA reads TGTGCCAGCAGTAGGACTAGCGGCACCTACGAGCAGTACTTC.

V usage is TRBV20-1 and J usage is TRBJ1-2; TRBD1 might be the D (5 bases). Deletions cut 6 bases from V and 9 bases from J, with 8 bases between. The germline gives CDR1 DFQATT, CDR2 SNEGSKA (reference sequence). CDR3 length: 9 amino acids. CDR3 sequence reads: CSAKGRYTF. CDR3 coding DNA: TGCAGTGCCAAGGGGCGCTACACCTTC.

This clone was found a few times. The chain combines TRBV6-4 with TRBJ2-7, with D possibly being TRBD1 or TRBD2 (6 bases each). Germline CDR1 MRHNA, CDR2 SNTAGT. The CDR3 covers 16 residues. Trimming took 10 bases from V and 3 from J, leaving 25 bases between them. The CDR3 nucleotides are TGTGCCACCCCACCCAAGACAGGCTCGGGGGACTACGAGCAGTACTTC. Protein: CATPPKTGSGDYEQYF.

The sample holds a few counts of this clone. The chain carries TRBV4-1 and TRBJ1-4; possibly TRBD1 for D (5 bases). Trimming cost V 0 bases and J 4 bases, with 12 bases left between them. CDR3 length equals 16 residues. CDR1 and CDR2 from the germline V gene are MGHRA and YSYEKL. The CDR3 sequence is CASSQEHRGLNEKLFF. The CDR3 DNA sequence: TGCGCCAGCAGCCAAGAGCATAGGGGCCTTAATGAAAAACTGTTTTTT.

Worth noting for this clone: Other DNA sequences within the sample encode an identical CDR3. The CDR3 bases are TGTGCCAGCAGCTTAAGGGCAGAAAGCTCCTACGAGCAGTACTTC. This sequence encodes CASSLRAESSYEQYF. The V gene is TRBV7-2, the J gene TRBJ2-7; the D is unclear. The CDR3 covers 15 residues. The germline V gene encodes CDR1 SGHTA and CDR2 FQGNSA. V was clipped by 2 bases and J by 0 bases, with 11 bases between them.

In this sample, this clone turned up a few times. The chain uses TRBV7-2 and TRBJ2-3; unclear D gene. This CDR3 has 13 amino acids. CDR1 SGHTA and CDR2 FQGNSA come from the germline V gene. Between the trimmed V and J ends, which lost 1 base and 6 bases, there was a span of 8 bases. CDR3 sequence (DNA): TGTGCCAGCAGCTTAGAGGTAGCCGATACGCAGTATTTT. Encoded protein: CASSLEVADTQYF.

The J gene is TRBJ2-7, the V gene TRBV7-9, with 10 bases identical to TRBD2. Germline CDR1 and CDR2: SEHNR and FQNEAQ (reference sequence). The length of the CDR3 is 15 residues. With V trimmed by 1 base and J by 3 bases, 3 bases remained unmatched. CDR3: CASSLVSGRVYEQYF. The CDR3 nucleotides are TGTGCCAGCAGCTTAGTCAGCGGGAGGGTCTACGAGCAGTACTTC.

The chain combines TRBV7-8 with TRBJ2-7, with 9 bases identical to TRBD2. With V trimmed by 1 base and J by 5 bases, 6 bases remained unmatched. CDR3 size: 15 residues. Germline CDR1 is SGHVS and CDR2 is FQNEAQ. The CDR3 here is CASSLGFSGRNEQYF. The CDR3 nucleotides read TGTGCCAGCAGCTTAGGGTTTAGCGGGAGAAACGAGCAGTACTTC.

This chain connects TRBV7-9 to TRBJ2-7; tentatively, D is TRBD2 (5 bases). The germline CDR1 and CDR2 sequences are SEHNR and FQNEAQ (reference sequence). This CDR3 has 12 residues. Trimming left V 8 bases short and J 2 bases short, with 10 bases between. As DNA, the CDR3 is TGTGCCAGCGGCGGAGGCCCCTACGAGCAGTACTTC. Translating it yields CASGGGPYEQYF.

The V call is TRBV18, the J call TRBJ2-7; TRBD1 matches at 7 bases. Trimming cost V 4 bases and J 5 bases; bases outside gene matches: 11. The CDR3 loop spans 15 amino acids. Germline-derived CDR1 and CDR2 are KGHSH and LQKENI. The CDR3 spells CASSLSTGRHNEQYF. CDR3 DNA: TGTGCCAGCTCACTTTCGACAGGGCGTCATAACGAGCAGTACTTC.

This chain joins TRBV7-8 and TRBJ2-5; no firm D call. The V end was cut by 2 bases, the J end by 5 bases, with 6 bases between. Germline V CDR1 and CDR2: SGHVS, FQNEAQ. CDR3 length equals 12 residues. CDR3 region: CASSLMSETQYF. CDR3 bases: TGTGCCAGCAGCTTAATGTCGGAGACCCAGTACTTC.

The chain combines TRBV13 with TRBJ2-3; perhaps TRBD2 as D (5 bases). Germline loops: CDR1 PRHDT, CDR2 FYEKMQ (reference sequence). The CDR3 runs 16 residues. With 5 bases removed from V and 0 bases from J, the gap between germline ends came to 15 bases. The CDR3 sequence is CASSLGVARSTDTQYF. CDR3 coding DNA: TGTGCCAGCAGCCTCGGGGTGGCTCGGAGCACAGATACGCAGTATTTT. Full variable domain (rest looked up from reference TRBV13 and TRBJ2-3): AAGVIQSPRHLIKEKRETATLKCYPIPRHDTVYWYQQGPGQDPQFLISFYEKMQSDKGSIPDRFSAQQFSDYHSELNMSSLELGDSALYFCASSLGVARSTDTQYFGPGTRLTVL.

This clone was counted a few times. The chain couples TRBV20-1 to TRBJ1-2; D remains unclear. Looked up from germline, CDR1 is DFQATT and CDR2 is SNEGSKA (reference sequence). The CDR3 spans 9 residues. With 4 bases removed from V and 10 bases from J, the gap between germline ends came to 7 bases. The CDR3 nucleotides read TGCAGTGCTAAGGGAGTCTACACCTTC. Its translation is CSAKGVYTF.

This clone occurred a few times. V is TRBV9 and J is TRBJ2-1; the D gene is possibly TRBD1 (5 bases). The germline CDR1 and CDR2 sequences are SGDLS and YYNGEE. The V end lost 3 bases, the J end lost 5 bases, and 9 bases lay between the germline ends. The CDR3 is made up of 13 amino acids. CDR3 in amino acids: CASSGQGDNEQFF. The CDR3 DNA reads TGTGCCAGCAGCGGACAAGGGGACAATGAGCAGTTCTTC. The whole variable domain, remainder taken from reference TRBV9 and TRBJ2-1, is DSGVTQTPKHLITATGQRVTLRCSPRSGDLSVYWYQQSLDQGLQFLIQYYNGEERAKGNILERFSAQQFPDLHSELNLSSLELGDSALYFCASSGQGDNEQFFGPGTRLTVL.

This sequence joins TRBV4-3 and TRBJ1-5; a weak D match, TRBD1 (5 bases). The germline V gene encodes CDR1 LGHNA and CDR2 YSLEER. Trimming cost V 0 bases and J 8 bases, with 14 bases left between them. The CDR3 is 15 residues long. The CDR3 here is CASSQDFTGSKPQHF. CDR3 in DNA: TGCGCCAGCAGCCAAGATTTCACAGGATCCAAGCCCCAGCATTTT.

This chain joins TRBV9 and TRBJ2-5; TRBD2 agrees at 11 bases. V shed 3 bases, J shed 4 bases, and the junction held 5 bases outside the gene matches. Germline V lookup: CDR1 SGDLS, CDR2 YYNGEE. The CDR3 loop spans 15 amino acids. The CDR3 DNA is TGTGCCAGCAGCGCAGTAGCGGGAGGGCCAGAGACCCAGTACTTC. Protein product: CASSAVAGGPETQYF.

The CDR3 protein is CASSLTQGYEQYF. In DNA, the CDR3 is TGCGCCAGCAGCTTAACACAAGGGTACGAGCAGTACTTC. The rearrangement joins TRBV5-1 to TRBJ2-7; the D is unclear. The V end was cut by 2 bases, the J end by 4 bases, with 10 bases between. This CDR3 has 13 residues. Germline lookup yields CDR1 SGHRS and CDR2 YFSETQ.

As DNA, the CDR3 is TGTGCCAGCAGTTACACGACAGGGGAGGACACTGAAGCTTTCTTT. Translating it yields CASSYTTGEDTEAFF. The chain is built from TRBV6-5 and TRBJ1-1; 8 nucleotides line up with TRBD1. The CDR3 loop spans 15 amino acids. Germline assignment: CDR1 MNHEY and CDR2 SVGAGI. V lost 2 bases, J lost 3 bases, and 5 bases stayed unmatched.

CDR3 loop: CASAKGAQYF. CDR3 sequence (DNA): TGTGCCAGCGCCAAGGGGGCGCAGTATTTT. The chain is built from TRBV6-6 and TRBJ2-3; a possible D gene is TRBD1 (6 bases). This CDR3 comprises 10 residues. Trimming took off 8 bases at V and 10 bases at J, with 10 bases between the two ends. The V gene's germline CDR1 is MNHNY and CDR2 SVGAGI (reference sequence).

The J gene is TRBJ2-7, the V gene TRBV11-2; D is perhaps TRBD2 (6 bases). Per germline, CDR1 SGHAT and CDR2 FQNNGV. The CDR3 spans 16 residues. V lost 3 bases and J lost 1, with 16 bases in between. CDR3 amino acids: CASSFGTPGPSYEQYF. CDR3 bases: TGTGCCAGCAGCTTTGGGACTCCAGGACCTTCCTACGAGCAGTACTTC. The variable domain in full, with the rest retrieved from reference TRBV11-2 and TRBJ2-7, is EAGVAQSPRYKIIEKRQSVAFWCNPISGHATLYWYQQILGQGPKLLIQFQNNGVVDDSQLPKDRFSAERLKGVDSTLKIQPAKLEDSAVYLCASSFGTPGPSYEQYFGPGTRLTVT.

The rearrangement links TRBV7-2 to TRBJ2-6; D call uncertain. With 5 bases removed from V and 0 bases from J, the gap between germline ends came to 17 bases. The CDR3 contains 18 residues. Looked up from germline, CDR1 is SGHTA and CDR2 is FQGNSA. CDR3 nucleotides: TGTGCCAGCAGCGCCCTCTCAACAAAGAACTCTGGGGCCAACGTCCTGACTTTC. Translating gives CASSALSTKNSGANVLTF.

V is TRBV7-9 and J is TRBJ2-1; TRBD2 aligns across 10 bases. Germline V lookup: CDR1 SEHNR, CDR2 FQNEAQ (reference sequence). The CDR3 length is 17 residues. The V gene end was trimmed by 1 base and the J gene end by 9 bases; junction bases not matched to a gene: 12. The CDR3 nucleotides read TGTGCCAGCAGCTTAGGGTTCCCAGCGGGAGGGCCGTCTGAGCAGTTCTTC. This translates into CASSLGFPAGGPSEQFF.

The chain is built from TRBV27 and TRBJ1-2, with D uncertain. Germline CDR1 MNHEY, CDR2 SMNVEV (reference sequence). The CDR3 length is 14 residues. Trimming left V 7 bases short and J 5 bases short, with 17 bases between. The CDR3, as DNA: TGTGCCAGCAAGGTTCCAGGAGAATTATATGGCTACACCTTC. It yields the protein CASKVPGELYGYTF.

This clone was counted a single time. The J gene is TRBJ2-5, the V gene TRBV18; TRBD1 aligns across 7 bases. J was trimmed by 4 bases and V by 5 bases; bases with no gene match: 4. This CDR3 is built from 13 residues. CDR1 is KGHSH, CDR2 LQKENI, per germline. The CDR3 coding sequence is TGTGCCAGCTCATTGGACAGGAGAGAGACCCAGTACTTC. It encodes CASSLDRRETQYF.

The chain's CDR3 is CASSMKAAPSNEQFF. CDR3 DNA: TGTGCCAGTAGTATGAAAGCGGCCCCTTCCAATGAGCAGTTCTTC. This rearrangement joins TRBV19 to TRBJ2-1, with TRBD2 as a possible D gene (5 bases). Germline-derived CDR1 and CDR2 are LNHDA and SQIVND (reference sequence). This CDR3 spans 15 amino acids. V lost 3 bases, J lost 6 bases, and 15 bases lay in between.

This chain joins TRBV15 and TRBJ2-5; D possibly corresponds to TRBD1 (6 bases). This CDR3 region has 15 residues. V gave up 5 bases and J gave up 0 bases, with 13 bases separating them. Germline assignment: CDR1 LNHNV and CDR2 YYDKDF (reference sequence). The CDR3, as DNA: TGTGCCACCAGCTTAAGAGGACAGAACCAAGAGACCCAGTACTTC. It codes for CATSLRGQNQETQYF. The whole variable domain, filled in from reference TRBV15 and TRBJ2-5, reads DAMVIQNPRYQVTQFGKPVTLSCSQTLNHNVMYWYQQKSSQAPKLLFHYYDKDFNNEADTPDNFQSRRPNTSFCFLDIRSPGLGDTAMYLCATSLRGQNQETQYFGPGTRLLVL.

The CDR3 sequence is CASSLWVLGKANYGYTF. The DNA of the CDR3 is TGTGCCAGCAGTTTATGGGTTTTAGGAAAAGCTAACTATGGCTACACCTTC. The V call is TRBV28, the J call TRBJ1-2; D is unclear. Germline V CDR1 and CDR2: MDHEN, SYDVKM. There are 17 residues in the CDR3. The V gene lost 0 bases and the J gene lost 0 bases, with 14 bases spanning the gap.